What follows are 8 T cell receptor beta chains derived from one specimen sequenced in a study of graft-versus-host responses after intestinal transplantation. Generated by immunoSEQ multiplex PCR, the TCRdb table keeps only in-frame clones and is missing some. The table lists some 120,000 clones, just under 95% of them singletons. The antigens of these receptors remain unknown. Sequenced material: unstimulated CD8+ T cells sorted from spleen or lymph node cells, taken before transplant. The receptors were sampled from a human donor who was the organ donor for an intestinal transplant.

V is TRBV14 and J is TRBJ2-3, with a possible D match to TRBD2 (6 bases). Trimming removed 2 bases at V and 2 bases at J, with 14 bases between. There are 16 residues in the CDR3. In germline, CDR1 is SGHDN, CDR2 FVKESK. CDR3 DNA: TGTGCCAGCAGCCAAAGGCCGGCGGGGAACACAGATACGCAGTATTTT. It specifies CASSQRPAGNTDTQYF.

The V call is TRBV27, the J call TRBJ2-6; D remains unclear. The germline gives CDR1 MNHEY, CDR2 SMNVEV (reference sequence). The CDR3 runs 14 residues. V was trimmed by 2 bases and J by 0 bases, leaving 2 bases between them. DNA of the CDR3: TGTGCCAGCAGTTTAGGCTCTGGGGCCAACGTCCTGACTTTC. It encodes CASSLGSGANVLTF. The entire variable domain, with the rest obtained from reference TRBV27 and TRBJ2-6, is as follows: EAQVTQNPRYLITVTGKKLTVTCSQNMNHEYMSWYRQDPGLGLRQIYYSMNVEVTDKGDVPEGYKVSRKEKRNFPLILESPSPNQTSLYFCASSLGSGANVLTFGAGSRLTVL.

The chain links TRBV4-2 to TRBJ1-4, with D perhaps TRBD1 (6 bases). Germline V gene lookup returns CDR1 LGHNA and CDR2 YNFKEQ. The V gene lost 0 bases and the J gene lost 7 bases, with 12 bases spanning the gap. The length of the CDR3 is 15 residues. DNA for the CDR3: TGTGCCAGCAGCCAAGAGGGAGGGGGGGGTGAAAAACTGTTTTTT. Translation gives CASSQEGGGGEKLFF.

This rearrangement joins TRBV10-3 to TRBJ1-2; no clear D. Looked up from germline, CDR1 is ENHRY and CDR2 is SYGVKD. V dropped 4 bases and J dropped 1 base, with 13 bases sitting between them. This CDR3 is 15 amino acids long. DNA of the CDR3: TGTGCCATCAGTGTAAAGGGAGGGTATAACTATGGCTACACCTTC. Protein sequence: CAISVKGGYNYGYTF.

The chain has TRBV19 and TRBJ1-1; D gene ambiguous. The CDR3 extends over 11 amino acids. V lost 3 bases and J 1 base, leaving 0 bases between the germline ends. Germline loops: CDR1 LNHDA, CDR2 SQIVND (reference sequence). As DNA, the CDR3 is TGTGCCAGTAGTATGAACACTGAAGCTTTCTTT. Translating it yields CASSMNTEAFF.

CDR3 protein: CAIMSIMNTEAFF. The DNA of the CDR3 is TGTGCCATCATGAGTATCATGAACACTGAAGCTTTCTTT. The chain links TRBV10-3 to TRBJ1-1, with no clear D. The germline CDR1 and CDR2 sequences are ENHRY and SYGVKD. CDR3 size: 13 residues. The germline V and J ends were trimmed by 7 bases and 0 bases, with 9 bases remaining between them.

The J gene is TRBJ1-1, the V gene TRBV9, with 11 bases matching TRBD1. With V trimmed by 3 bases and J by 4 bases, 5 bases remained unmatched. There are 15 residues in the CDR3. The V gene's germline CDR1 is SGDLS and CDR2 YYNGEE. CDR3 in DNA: TGTGCCAGCAGCGCCTCCGGGACAGGGGGCACTGAAGCTTTCTTT. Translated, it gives CASSASGTGGTEAFF.

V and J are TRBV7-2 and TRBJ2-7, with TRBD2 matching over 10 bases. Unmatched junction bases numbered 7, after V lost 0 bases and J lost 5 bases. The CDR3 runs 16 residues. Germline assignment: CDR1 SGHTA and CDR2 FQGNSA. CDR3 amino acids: CASSLALRLAGDEQYF. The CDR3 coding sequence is TGTGCCAGCAGCTTAGCGCTCAGGCTAGCGGGAGACGAGCAGTACTTC.